The 21 T cell receptor beta chains reported below all come from one sample, sequenced in a study of cytomegalovirus exposure and HLA in healthy donors. The PCR had 60 Vbeta and 13 Jbeta primers. TCRdb keeps only in-frame clones here, not all; method: immunoSEQ multiplex PCR. Among under 90,000 clones listed, just under 90% were seen once. Sequences were obtained from PBMCs. These receptors originate from a man aged 18 to 30 in good health and CMV-seronegative.

The chain uses TRBV7-3 and TRBJ1-1; D is possibly TRBD1 (5 bases). Trimming shortened V by 5 bases and J by 1 base, and 11 bases separated the two germline ends. This CDR3 is built from 14 residues. Germline V lookup: CDR1 SGHTA, CDR2 FQGTGA. The CDR3 region has the DNA TGTGCCAGCAGCCCTGGGACTCCGAACACTGAAGCTTTCTTT. Its protein is CASSPGTPNTEAFF.

The rearrangement joins TRBV28 to TRBJ1-6, with a weak D call TRBD1 (6 bases). There are 15 residues in the CDR3. Germline lookup yields CDR1 MDHEN and CDR2 SYDVKM. V shed 2 bases and J shed 7 bases, with 12 bases lying between them. CDR3 nucleotides: TGTGCCAGCAGTTTACCAGGGGCTGCGAATTCACCCCTCCACTTT. It encodes CASSLPGAANSPLHF.

The V call is TRBV30, the J call TRBJ2-1, with 8 bases fitting TRBD2. V shed 3 bases and J 5 bases; nucleotides not matched to a gene: 12. The CDR3 length is 16 residues. Germline assignment: CDR1 GTSNPN and CDR2 SVGIG (reference sequence). The CDR3 loop is CAWRATGVAGNNEQFF. CDR3 nucleotide sequence: TGTGCCTGGAGGGCCACCGGGGTAGCGGGAAACAATGAGCAGTTCTTC.

The rearrangement uses TRBV5-3 and TRBJ2-1; weak D call: TRBD2 (6 bases). TRBV5-3 is placed among ORFs of uncertain function. The length of the CDR3 is 17 residues. Trimming removed 0 bases at V and 0 bases at J, with 13 bases between. This chain's CDR3 is CARSLVRERSSYNEQFF. The CDR3 DNA sequence: TGTGCCAGAAGCTTGGTTCGGGAGCGGAGCTCCTACAATGAGCAGTTCTTC.

The chain combines TRBV11-3 with TRBJ2-3; possibly TRBD1 for D (6 bases). The CDR3 runs 15 residues. The germline gives CDR1 SGHNT, CDR2 YENEEA. V lost 1 base and J 3 bases, leaving 11 bases between the germline ends. The CDR3 DNA follows: TGTGCCAGCAGCTTAGGGACAGTCTCGACAGATACGCAGTATTTT. Its protein product is CASSLGTVSTDTQYF.

The V gene is TRBV19, the J gene TRBJ2-5; TRBD2 matches 10 bases. The DNA end lines up better with TRBJ2-7; the J call may be wrong. Germline V gene lookup returns CDR1 LNHDA and CDR2 SQIVND (reference sequence). This CDR3 comprises 16 residues. Here the CDR3 reads CASRRHGLAGDSEQYF. CDR3 coding DNA: TGTGCCAGTAGGCGTCATGGGCTAGCGGGAGATTCCGAGCAGTACTTC.

The rearrangement uses TRBV6-5 and TRBJ2-7; 11 nucleotides align to TRBD1. The trim removed 6 bases at V and 4 bases at J, leaving 5 bases unmatched. The CDR3 loop spans 14 amino acids. Germline CDR1 reads MNHEY; CDR2 reads SVGAGI. CDR3 sequence (DNA): TGTGCCAGCAGAGGACAGGGGGCGCGGTACGAGCAGTACTTC. Its protein is CASRGQGARYEQYF.

The J gene is TRBJ2-6, the V gene TRBV27; D may be TRBD2 (5 bases). The V gene's germline CDR1 is MNHEY and CDR2 SMNVEV (reference sequence). The length of the CDR3 is 18 residues. V was trimmed by 2 bases and J by 2 bases, leaving 16 bases between them. The CDR3 protein is CASSLRRSVSTGANVLTF. The CDR3 DNA follows: TGTGCCAGCAGTTTACGACGTAGCGTGTCAACTGGGGCCAACGTCCTGACTTTC.

The chain is built from TRBV5-4 and TRBJ1-2, with D unresolved. Germline V gene sequence: CDR1 SGHNT, CDR2 YYREEE (reference sequence). V lost 0 bases, J lost 5 bases, and 5 bases lay in between. The CDR3 covers 12 residues. In DNA form, the CDR3 reads TGTGCCAGCAGCTTGGCGGGGTATGGCTACACCTTC. Translation gives CASSLAGYGYTF.

The chain uses TRBV5-1 and TRBJ2-7, with 16 nucleotides matching TRBD2. Germline V gene data show CDR1 as SGHRS and CDR2 as YFSETQ. With 4 bases clipped from V and 4 bases from J, the junction kept 8 bases outside the gene matches. There are 17 residues in the CDR3. The CDR3 sequence: CASSAGLAGGPGYEQYF. CDR3 DNA sequence: TGCGCCAGCAGCGCGGGACTAGCGGGAGGGCCTGGGTACGAGCAGTACTTC.

This rearrangement joins TRBV9 to TRBJ2-1; 7 bases are a match to TRBD2. J lost 4 bases, V lost 3 bases, and 4 bases had no gene match. This CDR3 region has 14 residues. The germline V gene encodes CDR1 SGDLS and CDR2 YYNGEE. Here the CDR3 reads CASSAGLGYNEQFF. In nucleotides, the CDR3 is TGTGCCAGCAGCGCCGGACTAGGTTACAATGAGCAGTTCTTC.

This clone was detected a few times. The chain employs TRBV14 and TRBJ2-1; possibly TRBD1 for D (5 bases). Trimming took 0 bases from V and 9 from J, leaving 12 bases between them. Germline CDR1 reads SGHDN; CDR2 reads FVKESK. CDR3 length equals 14 residues. The CDR3 DNA reads TGTGCCAGCAGCCAAGATCTTTTAGGGGTTGAGCAGTTCTTC. Translating gives CASSQDLLGVEQFF.

This clone was seen a handful of times. V is TRBV28 and J is TRBJ2-1; weak D call: TRBD2 (5 bases). The V and J ends lost 2 bases and 1 base respectively, with 18 bases between them. Germline V gene lookup returns CDR1 MDHEN and CDR2 SYDVKM. The CDR3 runs to 18 residues. CDR3 region: CASSLSKRIAPSYNEQFF. CDR3 nucleotide sequence: TGTGCCAGCAGTTTAAGTAAAAGAATAGCGCCTTCCTACAATGAGCAGTTCTTC.

This rearrangement joins TRBV19 to TRBJ2-2; 10 nucleotides agree with TRBD1. V gave up 4 bases and J gave up 5 bases; unmatched junction bases: 7. The germline CDR1 and CDR2 sequences are LNHDA and SQIVND (reference sequence). The CDR3 covers 16 residues. The CDR3 DNA reads as TGTGCCAGTAGTACAGACAGGGGGCTGTCGACCGGGGAGCTGTTTTTT. It codes for CASSTDRGLSTGELFF.

This chain links TRBV15 with TRBJ2-1; 10 bases align to TRBD2. Unmatched junction bases numbered 12, after V lost 5 bases and J lost 8 bases. This CDR3 has 16 amino acids. Germline loops: CDR1 LNHNV, CDR2 YYDKDF (reference sequence). DNA of the CDR3: TGTGCCACCAGCGCGGCCGGGGTAGCGGGAGGCCATGAGCAGTTCTTC. Translating gives CATSAAGVAGGHEQFF.

The rearrangement joins TRBV14 to TRBJ2-7; D remains unclear. This CDR3 has 13 amino acids. Germline CDR1 and CDR2: SGHDN and FVKESK. The V end was cut by 4 bases, the J end by 7 bases, with 14 bases between. The chain's CDR3 is CASSRSWFREQYF. Written as DNA, the CDR3 is TGTGCCAGCAGCCGCTCATGGTTCCGGGAGCAGTACTTC.

V and J are TRBV11-2 and TRBJ2-1; 8 bases match TRBD1. From germline, CDR1 is SGHAT and CDR2 FQNNGV. V lost 3 bases and J lost 12; bases outside the gene matches: 4. The CDR3 is 12 residues long. CDR3 nucleotides: TGTGCCAGCAGCTTGGACAGGGTGATGCAGTTCTTC. Amino acid sequence: CASSLDRVMQFF.

The rearrangement links TRBV19 to TRBJ2-7; D possibly corresponds to TRBD1 (5 bases). Germline V gene data show CDR1 as LNHDA and CDR2 as SQIVND (reference sequence). CDR3 length: 14 residues. V was pared by 4 bases and J by 4 bases, with 14 bases between. The DNA for the CDR3 is TGTGCCAGTAGTACCCTGGGGCGCGCGTACGAGCAGTACTTC. This gives the protein CASSTLGRAYEQYF.

The rearrangement uses TRBV5-1 and TRBJ2-1; TRBD2 matches at 13 bases. Germline CDR1 and CDR2: SGHRS and YFSETQ. Unmatched junction bases numbered 8, after V lost 2 bases and J lost 6 bases. The CDR3 totals 17 residues. In DNA, the CDR3 is TGCGCCAGCAGCTTAACAATACTAGCGGGAGGGTCCAATGAGCAGTTCTTC. As protein: CASSLTILAGGSNEQFF.

This chain links TRBV11-2 with TRBJ2-5; tentative D call: TRBD1 (6 bases). This CDR3 is 17 amino acids long. The V end was cut by 1 base, the J end by 5 bases, with 20 bases between. CDR1 is SGHAT and CDR2 is FQNNGV in the germline V gene. The CDR3 here is CASSLGQAAGAWETQYF. CDR3 in DNA: TGTGCCAGCAGCTTAGGTCAGGCGGCAGGGGCATGGGAGACCCAGTACTTC.

In this sample, this clone turned up once. J is TRBJ2-7 and V is TRBV9, with 9 bases matching TRBD2. The V segment lost 6 bases and the J segment 7 bases; nucleotides outside the gene matches: 8. The CDR3 totals 13 residues. Germline values: CDR1 SGDLS, CDR2 YYNGEE. This CDR3 is CASNAGTSYEQYF. The CDR3 DNA is TGTGCCAGCAACGCCGGGACTAGCTATGAGCAGTACTTC.